This T cell receptor (beta chain) was recovered during a study of tumor-infiltrating lymphocytes in localized non-small cell lung cancer. Study details: Some samples were collected after neoadjuvant chemotherapy; smokers, never-smokers and several histologies were included.

The germline V gene has CDR1 SGHRS and CDR2 YFSETQ. The CDR3 totals 15 residues. V lost 4 bases and J 4 bases, leaving 17 bases between the germline ends. The protocol was immunoSEQ multiplex PCR, while the TCRdb copy is restricted to in-frame clones and leaves out a portion. The top ten hold approximately 13% of the sample, which has thousands of clones, approximately 67% seen once. Sequenced input: uninvolved lung tissue not adjacent to the tumor. The chain uses TRBV5-1 and TRBJ1-1; the D gene is possibly TRBD1 (6 bases). The receptor's source is a human donor with non-small cell lung cancer. In DNA, the CDR3 is TGCGCCAGCAGCCCGGCCACAGGGTCGGGCACTGAAGCTTTCTTT. Translation: CASSPATGSGTEAFF.